This T cell receptor (beta chain) came from a study of CXCR3-negative and CXCR3-positive naive CD8 T cells. Findings and caveats of the study: CXCR3-positive naive cells carried more hydrophobic TRB CDR3s than CXCR3-negative ones. Sequencing showed both naive subsets with comparably high diversity, and memory CD8+ cells much lower.

UMI-tagged TRB cDNA libraries were built via 5' RACE. TCRdb re-called the 5' RACE reads and shows each CDR3 protein once, DNA omitted. The sample has some 54,000 distinct CDR3 sequences. Concerning this clonotype: No antigen is known for it.

CDR1 SQVTM and CDR2 ANQGSEA come from the germline V gene. This CDR3 region has 15 residues. The specimen was naive CXCR3+ CD8+ T cells from blood. Documented subset: CD45RO-CCR7+CD27+CD95- naive CD8+ T cells expressing CXCR3 (TNR3+). The chain employs TRBV29-1 and TRBJ2-7; with no DNA, the TCRdb D assignment of TRBD1 cannot be verified. This receptor was obtained from a human donor in good health. Some clones in this sample may be carry-over from other donors' samples. CDR3 amino acids: CSVEDKGGSDYEQYF.